There are many counts of the clone carrying this T cell receptor beta chain. Antigen specificity is unknown. Each of the CD4+ naive, central memory, regulatory and stem cell-like memory populations was sorted via CD45RO/CCR7/CD25/CD127/CD95/CD27. The CDR3 length is 14 residues. V lost 1 base to trimming and J lost 3 bases, with 7 bases between them. The germline V gene has CDR1 LNHNV and CDR2 YYDKDF (reference sequence). This sample was taken from a study of beta chain features in type 1 diabetes. Expressed TCRB transcripts were sequenced, since all the RNA that had been isolated was reverse transcribed. The table came from immunoSEQ multiplex PCR; TCRdb's copy has only in-frame clones and leaves some out. The data show roughly 160,000 clones, around 8.6% seen once. General study points: Moderately but significantly shorter TCRB CDR3s were found in Type 1 diabetes patients in all four CD4+ subsets. Compared to healthy donors, patients appeared to have naive, central memory and Treg TCRB repertoires that were more alike.

This TCR came from a young woman with type 1 diabetes. Sequencing was done on a sample of central memory CD4+ T cells from blood. This chain joins TRBV15 and TRBJ1-5; D gene uncertain. The CDR3 is CATSRAADNQPQHF. The CDR3 bases are TGTGCCACCAGCAGAGCCGCGGACAATCAGCCCCAGCATTTT.